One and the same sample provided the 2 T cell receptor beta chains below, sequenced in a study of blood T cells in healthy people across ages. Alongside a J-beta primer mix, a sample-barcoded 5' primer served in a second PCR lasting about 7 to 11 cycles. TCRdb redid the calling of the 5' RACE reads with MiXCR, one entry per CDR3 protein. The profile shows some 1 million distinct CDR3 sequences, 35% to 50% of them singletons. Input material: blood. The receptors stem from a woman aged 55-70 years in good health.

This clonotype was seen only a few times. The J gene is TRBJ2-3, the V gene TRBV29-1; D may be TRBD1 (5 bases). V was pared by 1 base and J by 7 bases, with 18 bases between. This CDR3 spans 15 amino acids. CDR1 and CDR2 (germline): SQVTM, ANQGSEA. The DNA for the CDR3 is TGCAGCGTTGAAGTCGTCAGGGAAATGAGGAATACGCAGTATTTT. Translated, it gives CSVEVVREMRNTQYF.

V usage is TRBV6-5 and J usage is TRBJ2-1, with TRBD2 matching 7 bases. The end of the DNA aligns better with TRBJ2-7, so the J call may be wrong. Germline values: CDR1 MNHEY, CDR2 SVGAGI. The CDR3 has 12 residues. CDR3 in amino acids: CATRSGVNEQYF. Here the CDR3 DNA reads TGTGCCACTCGCAGCGGGGTCAATGAGCAGTACTTC.